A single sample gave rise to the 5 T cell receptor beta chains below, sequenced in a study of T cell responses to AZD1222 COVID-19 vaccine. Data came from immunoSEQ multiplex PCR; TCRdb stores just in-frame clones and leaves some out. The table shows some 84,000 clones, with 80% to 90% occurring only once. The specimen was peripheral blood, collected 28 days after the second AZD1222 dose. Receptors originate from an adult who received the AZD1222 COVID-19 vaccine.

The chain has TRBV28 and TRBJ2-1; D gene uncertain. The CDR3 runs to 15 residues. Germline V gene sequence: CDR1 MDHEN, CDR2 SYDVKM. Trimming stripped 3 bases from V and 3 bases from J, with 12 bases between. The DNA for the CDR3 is TGTGCCAGCAGTTTCGTGACCTTTCTCTACAATGAGCAGTTCTTC. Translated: CASSFVTFLYNEQFF. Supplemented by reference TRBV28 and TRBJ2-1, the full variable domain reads DVKVTQSSRYLVKRTGEKVFLECVQDMDHENMFWYRQDPGLGLRLIYFSYDVKMKEKGDIPEGYSVSREKKERFSLILESASTNQTSMYLCASSFVTFLYNEQFFGPGTRLTVL.

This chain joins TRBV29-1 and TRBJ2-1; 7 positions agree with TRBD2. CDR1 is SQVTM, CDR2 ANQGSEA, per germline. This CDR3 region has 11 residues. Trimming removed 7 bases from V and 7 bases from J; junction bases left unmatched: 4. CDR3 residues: CSGGAGNEQFF. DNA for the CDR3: TGCAGCGGGGGAGCGGGGAATGAGCAGTTCTTC.

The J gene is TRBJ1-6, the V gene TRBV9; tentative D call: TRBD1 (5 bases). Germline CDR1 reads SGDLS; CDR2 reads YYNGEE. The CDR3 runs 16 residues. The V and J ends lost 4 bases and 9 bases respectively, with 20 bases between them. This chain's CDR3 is CASSYSPGSSTSPLHF. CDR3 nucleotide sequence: TGTGCCAGCAGCTATAGCCCAGGGTCGAGTACTTCACCCCTCCACTTT.

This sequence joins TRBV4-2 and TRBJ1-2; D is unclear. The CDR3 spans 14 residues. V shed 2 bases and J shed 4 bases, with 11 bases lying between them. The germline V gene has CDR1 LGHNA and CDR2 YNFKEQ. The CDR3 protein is CASSQLEETYGYTF. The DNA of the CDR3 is TGTGCCAGCAGCCAACTGGAGGAGACCTATGGCTACACCTTC.

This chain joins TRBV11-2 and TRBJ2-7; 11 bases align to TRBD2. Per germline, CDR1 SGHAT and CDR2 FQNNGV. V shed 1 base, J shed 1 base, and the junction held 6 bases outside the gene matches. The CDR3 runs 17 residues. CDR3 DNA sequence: TGTGCCAGCAGCTTAGTACGCGGGACTAGCGGTTCCTACGAGCAGTACTTC. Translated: CASSLVRGTSGSYEQYF.